The 17 T cell receptor beta chains below come from one sample, sequenced in a study of immune evolution from preneoplasia to lung adenocarcinoma. Assay used: immunoSEQ multiplex PCR; TCRdb lists only in-frame clones, some missing. The sample records around 13,000 clones, 80% being singletons. Sequences were obtained from FFPE minimally invasive lung adenocarcinoma tissue. Receptors were obtained from a person aged 65-85 years with lung adenocarcinoma.

This chain connects TRBV19 to TRBJ1-5; 9 nucleotides line up with TRBD1. V lost 6 bases, J lost 5 bases, and 8 bases stayed unmatched. CDR3 length equals 15 residues. Germline V gene sequence: CDR1 LNHDA, CDR2 SQIVND (reference sequence). The CDR3 DNA follows: TGTGCCAGTAGAGAGACAGGGGGACGGGATCAGCCCCAGCATTTT. Its protein is CASRETGGRDQPQHF. Filled out from reference TRBV19 and TRBJ1-5, the complete variable domain reads DGGITQSPKYLFRKEGQNVTLSCEQNLNHDAMYWYRQDPGQGLRLIYYSQIVNDFQKGDIAEGYSVSREKKESFPLTVTSAQKNPTAFYLCASRETGGRDQPQHFGDGTRLSIL.

The chain links TRBV4-1 to TRBJ2-5, with TRBD2 matching 14 bases. V trimming: 4 bases; J trimming: 4 bases; junction bases outside the gene matches: 5. The CDR3 is 16 residues long. CDR1 and CDR2 from the germline V gene are MGHRA and YSYEKL. The CDR3 spells CASSLGLAGGAETQYF. Written as DNA, the CDR3 is TGCGCCAGCAGCCTTGGACTAGCGGGAGGAGCAGAGACCCAGTACTTC.

There are a few counts of this clone. The chain carries TRBV5-1 and TRBJ2-3, with no clear D. CDR3 length: 15 residues. The germline V and J ends were trimmed by 0 bases and 0 bases, with 8 bases remaining between them. The V gene's germline CDR1 is SGHRS and CDR2 YFSETQ. The chain's CDR3 is CASSLAGTSTDTQYF. For the CDR3, the DNA is TGCGCCAGCAGCTTGGCCGGAACTAGCACAGATACGCAGTATTTT. Drawing the rest from reference TRBV5-1 and TRBJ2-3, the complete variable domain is KAGVTQTPRYLIKTRGQQVTLSCSPISGHRSVSWYQQTPGQGLQFLFEYFSETQRNKGNFPGRFSGRQFSNSRSEMNVSTLELGDSALYLCASSLAGTSTDTQYFGPGTRLTVL.

This clone was found once. The genes are TRBV28 and TRBJ1-1, with D maybe TRBD1 (6 bases). Trimming took off 8 bases at V and 3 bases at J, with 13 bases between the two ends. The germline V gene has CDR1 MDHEN and CDR2 SYDVKM. CDR3 length equals 13 residues. The CDR3 protein is CASGPGHYTEAFF. The CDR3 DNA sequence: TGTGCCAGCGGCCCGGGACACTACACTGAAGCTTTCTTT.

The chain uses TRBV28 and TRBJ1-2; TRBD1 matches 7 bases. With V trimmed by 9 bases and J by 8 bases, 9 bases remained unmatched. This CDR3 has 12 amino acids. Germline V lookup: CDR1 MDHEN, CDR2 SYDVKM. This chain's CDR3 is CASRTGAGGYTF. In DNA, the CDR3 is TGTGCCAGTAGAACAGGGGCGGGCGGCTACACCTTC.

The chain employs TRBV13 and TRBJ2-5; TRBD2 aligns across 14 bases. V was clipped by 4 bases and J by 5 bases; unmatched bases: 3. CDR1 and CDR2 from the germline V gene are PRHDT and FYEKMQ (reference sequence). This CDR3 is 15 amino acids long. CDR3 bases: TGTGCCAGCAGCTCGACTAGCGGGGGGGCCGAGACCCAGTACTTC. Protein: CASSSTSGGAETQYF.

The gene calls are TRBV28 and TRBJ1-5, with D unresolved. Germline V gives CDR1 MDHEN, CDR2 SYDVKM. Trimming stripped 5 bases from V and 11 bases from J, with 16 bases between. This CDR3 spans 13 amino acids. The CDR3 DNA sequence: TGTGCCAGCAGTGGAGGCAAGGAGGGAGCCCAGCATTTT. Its translation is CASSGGKEGAQHF.

The chain is built from TRBV27 and TRBJ2-1; D perhaps matches TRBD2 (7 bases). The germline CDR1 and CDR2 sequences are MNHEY and SMNVEV (reference sequence). The CDR3 is 18 amino acids. Trimming took 2 bases from V and 0 from J, leaving 17 bases between them. CDR3 nucleotides: TGTGCCAGCAGTTTAGGGGGGGGTGACAGGAGCTCCTACAATGAGCAGTTCTTC. Protein: CASSLGGGDRSSYNEQFF.

The rearrangement uses TRBV29-1 and TRBJ1-1, with D perhaps matching TRBD1 (5 bases). With 4 bases removed from V and 4 bases from J, the gap between germline ends came to 10 bases. The CDR3 is 12 amino acids. Germline V gene data show CDR1 as SQVTM and CDR2 as ANQGSEA. Here the CDR3 reads CSVVGRATEAFF. The CDR3 bases are TGCAGCGTTGTGGGGCGGGCCACTGAAGCTTTCTTT.

The CDR3 region has the DNA TGTGCCAGCAGCTCGGGCCCCTACGAGCAGTACTTC. It encodes CASSSGPYEQYF. This chain uses TRBV7-8 with TRBJ2-7; D unresolved. CDR1 SGHVS and CDR2 FQNEAQ come from the germline V gene. The CDR3 covers 12 residues. V gave up 4 bases and J gave up 2 bases, with 6 bases separating them. Together with reference TRBV7-8 and TRBJ2-7, the CDR3 gives the full variable domain: GAGVSQSPRYKVAKRGQDVALRCDPISGHVSLFWYQQALGQGPEFLTYFQNEAQLDKSGLPSDRFFAERPEGSVSTLKIQRTQQEDSAVYLCASSSGPYEQYFGPGTRLTVT.

The gene calls are TRBV5-6 and TRBJ1-4; D is unresolved. The CDR3 covers 14 residues. The ends were cut back, 0 bases at V and 8 bases at J, with 11 bases in the middle. Germline loops: CDR1 SGHDT, CDR2 YYEEEE. CDR3 bases: TGTGCCAGCAGCTTGGCCGGATCCGGGGAAAAACTGTTTTTT. The encoded protein is CASSLAGSGEKLFF.

The count of this clone is one. The chain combines TRBV7-8 with TRBJ1-2; maybe TRBD1 (5 bases). V lost 1 base and J lost 4, with 13 bases in between. Per the germline V gene, CDR1 is SGHVS and CDR2 is FQNEAQ. CDR3 length: 15 amino acids. As DNA, the CDR3 is TGTGCCAGCAGCTTAGTACGGGGCCCGACCTATGGCTACACCTTC. This sequence encodes CASSLVRGPTYGYTF. The full variable domain, in which reference TRBV7-8 and TRBJ1-2 provide the parts outside the CDR3, is GAGVSQSPRYKVAKRGQDVALRCDPISGHVSLFWYQQALGQGPEFLTYFQNEAQLDKSGLPSDRFFAERPEGSVSTLKIQRTQQEDSAVYLCASSLVRGPTYGYTFGSGTRLTVV.

The chain uses TRBV2 and TRBJ1-5; TRBD1 might be the D (5 bases). Germline V gene sequence: CDR1 SNHLY, CDR2 FYNNEI. Trimming left V 7 bases short and J 5 bases short, with 12 bases between. This CDR3 is built from 13 residues. The CDR3 spells CASTQGEDQPQHF. CDR3 in DNA: TGTGCCAGCACTCAGGGCGAGGATCAGCCCCAGCATTTT.

The J gene is TRBJ2-1, the V gene TRBV7-3; no definite D call. The CDR3 is made up of 13 amino acids. Between the trimmed V and J ends, which lost 5 bases and 7 bases, there was a span of 12 bases. From germline, CDR1 is SGHTA and CDR2 FQGTGA. CDR3 sequence reads: CASSPNMGNEQFF. The CDR3 DNA reads as TGTGCCAGCAGCCCCAATATGGGAAATGAGCAGTTCTTC.

This chain connects TRBV27 to TRBJ2-3; tentatively, D is TRBD1 (6 bases). The germline CDR1 and CDR2 sequences are MNHEY and SMNVEV (reference sequence). This CDR3 is 15 amino acids long. V lost 7 bases to trimming and J lost 1 base, with 15 bases between them. The CDR3 loop reads CASTRSRQGTDTQYF. CDR3 in DNA: TGTGCCAGCACCAGATCCCGACAGGGCACAGATACGCAGTATTTT.

The chain has TRBV28 and TRBJ1-4; TRBD1 agrees at 7 bases. This CDR3 contains 15 residues. V lost 5 bases to trimming and J lost 0 bases; unmatched junction nucleotides: 3. CDR1 is MDHEN, CDR2 SYDVKM, per germline. CDR3 sequence reads: CASSLTGSTNEKLFF. The DNA of the CDR3 is TGTGCCAGCAGTCTGACAGGGTCAACTAATGAAAAACTGTTTTTT.

V usage is TRBV30 and J usage is TRBJ2-7; 9 positions agree with TRBD1. This CDR3 comprises 14 residues. CDR1 is GTSNPN and CDR2 is SVGIG in the germline V gene (reference sequence). J lost 7 bases, V lost 3 bases, and 10 bases had no gene match. The chain's CDR3 is CAWSPGQGKREQYF. Written as DNA, the CDR3 is TGTGCCTGGAGCCCGGGACAGGGAAAGAGGGAGCAGTACTTC. The entire variable domain, with the rest obtained from reference TRBV30 and TRBJ2-7, is as follows: SQTIHQWPATLVQPVGSPLSLECTVEGTSNPNLYWYRQAAGRGLQLLFYSVGIGQISSEVPQNLSASRPQDRQFILSSKKLLLSDSGFYLCAWSPGQGKREQYFGPGTRLTVT.